The rows below give T cell receptor beta chains drawn from one sample of a study of identical twins. Each CDR3 protein gets one entry after TCRdb re-called the 5' RACE reads with MiXCR. The sample shows a few hundred thousand distinct CDR3 sequences, roughly 9.9% of them seen only once. The same sample was also studied in work on yellow fever vaccine responses in identical twins.

The sequenced sample was PBMCs. The receptors shown here come from a woman between 18 and 29 years old in good health. Both conserved end residues are part of each CDR3. The order of the fields is J gene, D gene, V gene, clone size, CDR3 DNA, CDR3 protein. D genes are given only for firm matches. Only part of the rows carry a size: once, few, many, or a class if the clone is expanded.

J gene: TRBJ1-1; D gene: TRBD1; V gene: TRBV6-1; clone size: few; CDR3 DNA: TGTGCCAGCTACAGCCGGGACAGGGCCCTCAAGGAAGCTTTCTTT; CDR3 protein: CASYSRDRALKEAFF
J gene: TRBJ2-1; D gene: TRBD2; V gene: TRBV29-1; clone size: few; CDR3 DNA: TGCAGCGTGGATCGATTCGGAGCGGGGGAACGAAATGAGCAGTTCTTC; CDR3 protein: CSVDRFGAGERNEQFF
J gene: TRBJ2-7; D gene: .; V gene: TRBV20-1; clone size: few; CDR3 DNA: TGCAGTGCCACGGGGTCTAGCGCTTACGAGCAGTACTTC; CDR3 protein: CSATGSSAYEQYF
J gene: TRBJ2-3; D gene: .; V gene: TRBV7-3; clone size: few; CDR3 DNA: TGTGCCAGCAGCTTAATGTCGGGCCCAGATACGCAGTATTTT; CDR3 protein: CASSLMSGPDTQYF
J gene: TRBJ2-3; D gene: .; V gene: TRBV3-1; clone size: .; CDR3 DNA: TGTGCCAGCAGCCATCAGTACACAGATACGCAGTATTTT; CDR3 protein: CASSHQYTDTQYF
J gene: TRBJ2-1; D gene: TRBD2; V gene: TRBV18; clone size: few; CDR3 DNA: TGTGCCAGCTCACCTTTCGGGACTAGCAATGAGCAGTTCTTC; CDR3 protein: CASSPFGTSNEQFF
J gene: TRBJ1-4; D gene: TRBD1; V gene: TRBV12-3/TRBV12-4; clone size: .; CDR3 DNA: TGTGCCAGCAGTTTATCCCAGGGGGGTGAAAAACTGTTTTTT; CDR3 protein: CASSLSQGGEKLFF
J gene: TRBJ2-1; D gene: TRBD2; V gene: TRBV28; clone size: many; CDR3 DNA: TGTGCCAGCAGTCGGGAGGGCTCCTACAATGAGCAGTTCTTC; CDR3 protein: CASSREGSYNEQFF
J gene: TRBJ2-7; D gene: TRBD2; V gene: TRBV20-1; clone size: .; CDR3 DNA: TGCAGTGCTAGAGCTCGGGGACTAGTGGTTTACGAGCAGTACTTC; CDR3 protein: CSARARGLVVYEQYF
J gene: TRBJ2-7; D gene: .; V gene: TRBV5-6; clone size: many; CDR3 DNA: TGTGCCAGCAGCTTTAAGGGGCTCGAGCAGTACTTC; CDR3 protein: CASSFKGLEQYF
J gene: TRBJ2-5; D gene: .; V gene: TRBV7-2; clone size: .; CDR3 DNA: TGTGCCAGCAGCTTCAACCTCAGGGTTAAAGAGACCCAGTACTTC; CDR3 protein: CASSFNLRVKETQYF
J gene: TRBJ2-7; D gene: .; V gene: TRBV12-5; clone size: .; CDR3 DNA: TGTGCTAGTGGTTTGGGAATCCACGAGCAGTACTTC; CDR3 protein: CASGLGIHEQYF
J gene: TRBJ2-5; D gene: TRBD1; V gene: TRBV6-1; clone size: .; CDR3 DNA: TGTGCCAGCAGTGCCCCCACCGTCATAGTAACCCGGGACAGGAGAGAGACCCAGTACTTC; CDR3 protein: CASSAPTVIVTRDRRETQYF
J gene: TRBJ1-2; D gene: TRBD1; V gene: TRBV2; clone size: few; CDR3 DNA: TGTGCCAGCAGTCGCAGGACAGGGGGCGACTATGGCTACACCTTC; CDR3 protein: CASSRRTGGDYGYTF
J gene: TRBJ2-5; D gene: .; V gene: TRBV6-5; clone size: few; CDR3 DNA: TGTGCCAGCAGTTACGGGCGGACCCAGTACTTC; CDR3 protein: CASSYGRTQYF
J gene: TRBJ2-2; D gene: TRBD2; V gene: TRBV6-1; clone size: .; CDR3 DNA: TGTGCCAGCGGTGGGACGGGAGGACACACCGGGGAGCTGTTTTTT; CDR3 protein: CASGGTGGHTGELFF
J gene: TRBJ2-3; D gene: .; V gene: TRBV2; clone size: few; CDR3 DNA: TGTGCCAGCACGATAGACAGGTTCCCGCATTTT; CDR3 protein: CASTIDRFPHF
J gene: TRBJ1-1; D gene: TRBD1; V gene: TRBV29-1; clone size: many; CDR3 DNA: TGCAGCGTGGCAGGGGGCGATGTAACTGAAGCTTTCTTT; CDR3 protein: CSVAGGDVTEAFF
J gene: TRBJ2-7; D gene: TRBD1; V gene: TRBV7-6; clone size: .; CDR3 DNA: TGTGCCAGCAGCTCCGGGACAGGCGCAAGCGAGCAGTACTTC; CDR3 protein: CASSSGTGASEQYF
J gene: TRBJ2-1; D gene: .; V gene: TRBV24-1; clone size: few; CDR3 DNA: TGTGCCACCACAGAAAGGGGACTCAATGAGCAGTTCTTC; CDR3 protein: CATTERGLNEQFF
J gene: TRBJ2-2; D gene: .; V gene: TRBV14; clone size: many; CDR3 DNA: TGTGCCAGCAGCCTCCATTTCGGGGAGCTGTTTTTT; CDR3 protein: CASSLHFGELFF
J gene: TRBJ2-6; D gene: .; V gene: TRBV20-1; clone size: .; CDR3 DNA: TGCAGTGCTAGAGTAACAGGGGCCAACGTCCTGACTTTC; CDR3 protein: CSARVTGANVLTF